The clone carrying this T cell receptor (beta chain) was counted many times. CDR1 is SGHTA and CDR2 is FQGNSA in the germline V gene. The CDR3 extends over 14 amino acids. V lost 3 bases, J lost 4 bases, and 5 bases stayed unmatched. MiXCR, applied by TCRdb to the 5' RACE reads, yields one record per CDR3 protein. Of around 450,000 distinct CDR3 sequences in the sample, 20% were seen once. This entry comes from a study of T-cell memory formation after mild COVID-19. This chain connects TRBV7-2 to TRBJ2-7; TRBD1 aligns across 8 bases. The TCR comes from an adult woman who had mild COVID-19 (a few samples of this study predate the infection). Cell type and time point are not known. The sample taken for sequencing was PBMCs or a T cell subset sorted from them (not recorded which). The CDR3 DNA is TGTGCCAGCAGCTTGCCAGGGGGCGCGTACGAGCAGTACTTC. Translation: CASSLPGGAYEQYF.